The present TCR beta chain was sequenced within a study of chemoradiotherapy in HPV16-positive cancers. Regarding the study as a whole: The functional HPV-specific definition rests on just a couple of HPV16-positive patients. HPV-responsive T-cell expansion during chemoradiotherapy was linked to improved recurrence-free survival in HPV16-positive patients.

Profiling relied on immunoSEQ multiplex PCR, and the TCRdb table lists in-frame clones only, not all of them. The data show about 8,000 clones, less than 75% seen once. Trimming took 6 bases from V and 4 from J; bases not matched to a gene: 10. Germline V gene lookup returns CDR1 LNHDA and CDR2 SQIVND (reference sequence). The CDR3 is 15 residues long. Note on this clone: Its specificity is not known.

V gene TRBV19 combines with J gene TRBJ1-2; 8 nucleotides line up with TRBD1. This receptor was taken from a human donor with HPV-associated anogenital cancer. This specimen was acquired from a patient who underwent chemoradiotherapy. Here the CDR3 DNA reads TGTGCCAGTAGCGTCGGACAGGGAGAAATCTATGGCTACACCTTC. This gives the protein CASSVGQGEIYGYTF. Filled out from reference TRBV19 and TRBJ1-2, the complete variable domain reads DGGITQSPKYLFRKEGQNVTLSCEQNLNHDAMYWYRQDPGQGLRLIYYSQIVNDFQKGDIAEGYSVSREKKESFPLTVTSAQKNPTAFYLCASSVGQGEIYGYTFGSGTRLTVV.